Listed here are 28 T cell receptor beta chains from one sample, sequenced in a study of metastatic and nonmetastatic thyroid tumors. TCRdb re-called the PCR reads via MiXCR. This sample has 35,000 to 50,000 clones, with roughly 4% found just once. There were no patients who had received any treatment before thyroid surgery. Material for sequencing was blood. These TCRs come from a female donor with papillary thyroid cancer or a benign thyroid nodule (not recorded which). Some clones in this sample may be carry-over from other donors' samples.

This clone was seen a handful of times. At one end, the junction sequence differs from germline, possibly due to a read error. The CDR3 reads CASNPARDRATNTGELFF. CDR3 coding DNA: TGTGCCAGCAACCCGGCCAGGGACAGGGCGACGAACACAGGGGAGCTGTTTTTT. The chain employs TRBV7-9 and TRBJ2-2, with 9 nucleotides matching TRBD1. This CDR3 has 18 amino acids. Germline CDR1 is SEHNR and CDR2 is FQNEAQ (reference sequence).

This clone was counted many times. The CDR3 reads CASTGQAQSQAFF. For the CDR3, the DNA is TGTGCCAGCACAGGACAGGCGCAATCTCAAGCTTTCTTT. This chain links TRBV6-1 with TRBJ1-1; 7 bases fit TRBD1. Germline assignment: CDR1 MNHNS and CDR2 SASEGT. The ends lost 7 bases at V and 9 bases at J; junction bases unmatched: 11. The CDR3 runs 13 residues.

The chain employs TRBV6-1 and TRBJ1-2; D is ambiguous. This CDR3 comprises 13 residues. Deletions cut 6 bases from V and 2 bases from J, with 10 bases between. Germline V gene lookup returns CDR1 MNHNS and CDR2 SASEGT. CDR3 coding DNA: TGTGCCAGCAGGCCTACAGAGAACTATGGCTACACCTTC. Encoded protein: CASRPTENYGYTF.

This clone appeared many times. The chain recombines TRBV10-3 with TRBJ1-2; D not resolved. V gave up 6 bases and J gave up 0 bases, with 11 bases separating them. Germline assignment: CDR1 ENHRY and CDR2 SYGVKD. The CDR3 runs to 14 residues. The CDR3 region is CAISGGRPNYGYTF. The CDR3 DNA sequence: TGTGCCATCAGCGGAGGTCGCCCTAACTATGGCTACACCTTC.

This clone was found many times. This chain uses TRBV9 with TRBJ2-2; possibly TRBD1 for D (6 bases). Germline V lookup: CDR1 SGDLS, CDR2 YYNGEE. Trimming pared 2 bases from V and 0 bases from J, leaving 8 bases between. The CDR3 sequence is 15 residues long. CDR3 coding DNA: TGTGCCAGCAGCGTGAGGACAGCGAACACCGGGGAGCTGTTTTTT. Translating it yields CASSVRTANTGELFF.

By frequency in the sample, this clone is medium-sized. The rearrangement joins TRBV6-1 to TRBJ2-7, with TRBD1 identical over 8 bases. Germline V gene data show CDR1 as MNHNS and CDR2 as SASEGT. This CDR3 comprises 15 residues. Trimming cost V 6 bases and J 2 bases; bases outside gene matches: 9. CDR3 region: CASRTRTGTAYEQYF. CDR3 DNA: TGTGCCAGCAGAACCAGGACAGGGACGGCCTACGAGCAGTACTTC.

The rearrangement links TRBV7-9 to TRBJ2-7; D not resolved. V was cut by 7 bases and J by 2 bases, with 21 bases left in between. Germline loops: CDR1 SEHNR, CDR2 FQNEAQ (reference sequence). The CDR3 is 16 residues long. CDR3 sequence: CASNLGPQTPAYEQYF. CDR3 DNA: TGTGCCAGCAACCTGGGCCCCCAAACACCCGCCTACGAGCAGTACTTC.

The sample holds a few counts of this clone. The chain couples TRBV6-1 to TRBJ2-3, with a tentative D call TRBD1 (6 bases). The CDR3 is made up of 15 amino acids. Germline V lookup: CDR1 MNHNS, CDR2 SASEGT. Trimming shortened V by 8 bases and J by 6 bases, and 21 bases separated the two germline ends. The CDR3 is CASEGSGHSGDTQYF. In nucleotides, the CDR3 is TGTGCCAGCGAGGGATCGGGACACTCGGGGGATACGCAGTATTTT.

Many counts were recorded for this clone. This rearrangement joins TRBV29-1 to TRBJ2-5; 9 nucleotides agree with TRBD2. The CDR3 contains 13 residues. Germline trimming cut 5 bases from V and 3 bases from J; bases unmatched to any gene: 4. CDR1 is SQVTM and CDR2 is ANQGSEA in the germline V gene. CDR3 sequence reads: CSVLASGKETQYF. CDR3 nucleotides: TGCAGCGTTTTGGCTAGCGGGAAAGAGACCCAGTACTTC.

The table lists this clone with many counts. The rearrangement joins TRBV9 to TRBJ2-3; D unclear. The CDR3 contains 15 residues. V shed 3 bases and J shed 0 bases, with 11 bases lying between them. Germline V gene lookup returns CDR1 SGDLS and CDR2 YYNGEE. DNA of the CDR3: TGTGCCAGCAGCGCGTCTCCGGGCAGCACAGATACGCAGTATTTT. Its translation: CASSASPGSTDTQYF.

In this sample, this clone turned up many times. CDR3 sequence: CASSLAVASGYEQYF. CDR3 bases: TGCGCCAGCAGCTTGGCGGTTGCTTCGGGTTACGAGCAGTACTTC. The chain has TRBV5-1 and TRBJ2-7; no clear D. This CDR3 has 15 residues. Germline CDR1 reads SGHRS; CDR2 reads YFSETQ. The V end was cut by 0 bases, the J end by 4 bases, with 14 bases between.

The chain joins TRBV15 to TRBJ2-7, with no clear D. Trimming left V 2 bases short and J 4 bases short, with 12 bases between. The CDR3 is 14 amino acids. The germline gives CDR1 LNHNV, CDR2 YYDKDF (reference sequence). CDR3 region: CATSRRHPGYEQYF. The CDR3 DNA reads TGTGCCACCAGCAGAAGACACCCCGGGTACGAGCAGTACTTC.

This clone was seen ten or more times. The genes are TRBV24-1 and TRBJ2-7; 8 nucleotides agree with TRBD1. The CDR3 is made up of 15 amino acids. The germline V gene has CDR1 KGHDR and CDR2 SFDVKD. V lost 7 bases, J lost 4 bases, and 11 bases stayed unmatched. CDR3 loop: CATSLSGQGKYEQYF. Here the CDR3 DNA reads TGTGCCACCAGCTTGTCCGGACAGGGAAAGTACGAGCAGTACTTC.

The chain uses TRBV24-1 and TRBJ2-2, with TRBD1 matching 7 bases. CDR1 is KGHDR, CDR2 SFDVKD, per germline. The CDR3 consists of 15 residues. The J segment lost 8 bases and the V segment lost 4 bases, leaving 9 bases of the junction unmatched. The CDR3 DNA follows: TGTGCCACCAGTGACCCAGGGGGTCCGTCTGGGGAGCTGTTTTTT. As protein: CATSDPGGPSGELFF.

The chain has TRBV20-1 and TRBJ1-5, with TRBD1 as a possible D gene (6 bases). Looked up from germline, CDR1 is DFQATT and CDR2 is SNEGSKA (reference sequence). V lost 3 bases and J lost 7, with 16 bases in between. CDR3 length: 14 residues. CDR3 loop: CSARGGQSGQPQHF. The DNA for the CDR3 is TGCAGTGCTAGGGGTGGACAGTCTGGACAGCCCCAGCATTTT.

CDR3: CASIRDPSYNEQFF. The CDR3 bases are TGTGCCAGCATACGGGACCCGAGCTACAATGAGCAGTTCTTC. J is TRBJ2-1 and V is TRBV6-2 or TRBV6-3; D tentatively reads TRBD1 or TRBD2 (5 bases each). The germline V and J ends were trimmed by 7 bases and 3 bases, with 13 bases remaining between them. The germline gives CDR1 MNHEY, CDR2 SVGEGT. The CDR3 spans 14 residues.

Points on this clone: This clone may be a read error of a much larger clone one base away. The chain joins TRBV4-1 to TRBJ2-6, with D tentatively TRBD1 (7 bases). V lost 4 bases to trimming and J lost 0 bases, with 28 bases between them. Per germline, CDR1 MGHRA and CDR2 YSYEKL. The CDR3 totals 22 residues. The CDR3 region has the DNA TGCGCCAGCAGCCTACAAGGATGGCGCGGCGGGCAGGGGGGCTCTGGGGCCAACGTCCTGACTTTC. This sequence encodes CASSLQGWRGGQGGSGANVLTF.

Worth noting for this clone: This may stem from a read error, because a much larger clone lies one nucleotide away. The V gene is TRBV28, the J gene TRBJ1-2; TRBD1 aligns across 10 bases. The CDR3 totals 17 residues. CDR1 and CDR2 (germline): MDHEN, SYDVKM. The CDR3 spells CASSFAPGQGHVYGYAF. The CDR3 DNA reads TGTGCCAGCAGTTTCGCGCCGGGACAGGGGCACGTCTATGGCTACGCCTTC.

The J gene is TRBJ2-7, the V gene TRBV19; 7 nucleotides line up with TRBD1. This CDR3 has 13 amino acids. The J segment lost 4 bases and the V segment lost 7 bases, leaving 7 bases of the junction unmatched. The germline gives CDR1 LNHDA, CDR2 SQIVND (reference sequence). The CDR3 sequence: CASKLQGMYEQYF. The CDR3 DNA sequence: TGTGCCAGTAAGCTACAGGGGATGTACGAGCAGTACTTC.

The V and J genes are TRBV19 and TRBJ2-2; 8 nucleotides agree with TRBD1. The CDR3 consists of 16 residues. In germline, CDR1 is LNHDA, CDR2 SQIVND (reference sequence). V shed 2 bases and J 4 bases; nucleotides not matched to a gene: 6. CDR3 nucleotides: TGTGCCAGTAGTATAAAACCCAGGGGGCGCACCGGGGAGCTGTTTTTT. This gives the protein CASSIKPRGRTGELFF.

The sample holds many counts of this clone. The chain joins TRBV6-4 to TRBJ2-3; D is perhaps TRBD1 (5 bases). The CDR3 covers 14 residues. Germline V lookup: CDR1 MRHNA, CDR2 SNTAGT. V was cut by 0 bases and J by 4 bases, with 8 bases left in between. In nucleotides, the CDR3 is TGTGCCAGCAGTGACTCTGTAGGGGCAGATACGCAGTATTTT. Translated: CASSDSVGADTQYF.

This clone showed up many times. Other DNA sequences in the sample encode the same CDR3. The rearrangement links TRBV12-3 or TRBV12-4 to TRBJ2-3; TRBD2 matches 7 bases. V lost 7 bases, J lost 2 bases, and 3 bases stayed unmatched. The length of the CDR3 is 13 residues. CDR3 loop: CASKRDYTDTQYF. In nucleotides, the CDR3 is TGTGCCAGCAAGCGGGACTACACAGATACGCAGTATTTT.

This clone was detected only a few times. The V call is TRBV6-9, the J call TRBJ1-5, with D tentatively TRBD1 (5 bases). The CDR3 contains 14 residues. Per germline, CDR1 MNHGY and CDR2 SVAAGI. The V gene lost 3 bases and the J gene lost 0 bases, with 6 bases spanning the gap. For the CDR3, the DNA is TGTGCCAGCAGTTACAGGGATAGCAATCAGCCCCAGCATTTT. Translated: CASSYRDSNQPQHF.

This clone was found a few times. The rearrangement joins TRBV12-5 to TRBJ2-3; the D gene could be TRBD1 or TRBD2 (6 bases each). CDR3 length: 13 amino acids. The ends were cut back, 7 bases at V and 15 bases at J, with 23 bases in the middle. CDR1 and CDR2 from the germline V gene are LGHNT and FRNRAP. In DNA, the CDR3 is TGTGCTAGTGCGTCACTAGGGGGACTGGAGCATTATTTT. Translated, it gives CASASLGGLEHYF.

This clone was detected ten times or more. The rearrangement uses TRBV20-1 and TRBJ2-7; TRBD2 matches 15 bases. The CDR3 length is 16 residues. The junction had 5 bases not matched to a gene; V was cut back by 5 bases and J by 0 bases. In germline, CDR1 is DFQATT, CDR2 SNEGSKA (reference sequence). In DNA, the CDR3 is TGCAGTGCTGGGACTAGCGGGAGGCTCAGCTCCTACGAGCAGTACTTC. As protein: CSAGTSGRLSSYEQYF.

This clone was found many times. The chain joins TRBV5-5 to TRBJ1-4; D remains ambiguous. The ends were cut back, 2 bases at V and 6 bases at J, with 20 bases in the middle. The CDR3 is made up of 17 amino acids. Germline V gene sequence: CDR1 SGHKS, CDR2 YYEKEE (reference sequence). CDR3 sequence reads: CASSFEGFWIGDEKLFF. The CDR3, as DNA: TGTGCCAGCAGCTTCGAAGGGTTTTGGATTGGTGATGAAAAACTGTTTTTT. Based on the CDR3 plus reference TRBV5-5 and TRBJ1-4, the full variable domain is DAGVTQSPTHLIKTRGQQVTLRCSPISGHKSVSWYQQVLGQGPQFIFQYYEKEERGRGNFPDRFSARQFPNYSSELNVNALLLGDSALYLCASSFEGFWIGDEKLFFGSGTQLSVL.

This clone ranks as medium-sized. This sequence joins TRBV6-4 and TRBJ2-3; maybe TRBD2 (6 bases). The V gene lost 3 bases and the J gene lost 1 base, with 11 bases spanning the gap. The germline CDR1 and CDR2 sequences are MRHNA and SNTAGT. The CDR3 covers 15 residues. CDR3 nucleotides: TGTGCCAGCAGTGAGCGGGGCGAGGGCACAGATACGCAGTATTTT. It translates to CASSERGEGTDTQYF.

The table lists this clone with many counts. The gene calls are TRBV20-1 and TRBJ1-2, with D perhaps TRBD1 (6 bases). Germline CDR1 and CDR2: DFQATT and SNEGSKA (reference sequence). V gave up 3 bases and J gave up 8 bases, with 16 bases separating them. The CDR3 has 13 amino acids. In DNA, the CDR3 is TGCAGTGCTAGCGGGCAGGGGAAAGGAGGCTACACCTTC. This encodes CSASGQGKGGYTF.